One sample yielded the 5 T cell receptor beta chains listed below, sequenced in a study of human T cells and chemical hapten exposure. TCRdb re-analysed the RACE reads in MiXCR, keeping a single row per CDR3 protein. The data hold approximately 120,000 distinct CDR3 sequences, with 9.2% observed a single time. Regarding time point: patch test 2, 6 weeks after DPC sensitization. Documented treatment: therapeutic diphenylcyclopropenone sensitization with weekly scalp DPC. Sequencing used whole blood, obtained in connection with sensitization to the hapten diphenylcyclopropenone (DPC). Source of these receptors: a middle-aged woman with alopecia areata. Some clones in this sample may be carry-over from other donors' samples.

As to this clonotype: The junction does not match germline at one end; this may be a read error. The CDR3 protein is CASGTLNSVSGTRYF. Written as DNA, the CDR3 is TGCGCCAGCGGTACCTTAAACAGTGTAAGCGGGACCCGGTACTTC. The chain couples TRBV5-1 to TRBJ2-5; 7 nucleotides agree with TRBD2. The germline V gene encodes CDR1 SGHRS and CDR2 YFSETQ. The CDR3 totals 15 residues. Full variable domain (remainder filled in from reference TRBV5-1 and TRBJ2-5): KAGVTQTPRYLIKTRGQQVTLSCSPISGHRSVSWYQQTPGQGLQFLFEYFSETQRNKGNFPGRFSGRQFSNSRSEMNVSTLELGDSALYLCASGTLNSVSGTRYFGPGTRLLVL.

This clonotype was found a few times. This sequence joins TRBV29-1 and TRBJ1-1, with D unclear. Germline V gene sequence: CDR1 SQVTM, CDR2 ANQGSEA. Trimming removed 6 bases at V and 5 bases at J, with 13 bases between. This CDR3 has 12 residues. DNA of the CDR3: TGCAGCGTACGACCGACGGGGACTGAAGCTTTCTTT. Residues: CSVRPTGTEAFF.

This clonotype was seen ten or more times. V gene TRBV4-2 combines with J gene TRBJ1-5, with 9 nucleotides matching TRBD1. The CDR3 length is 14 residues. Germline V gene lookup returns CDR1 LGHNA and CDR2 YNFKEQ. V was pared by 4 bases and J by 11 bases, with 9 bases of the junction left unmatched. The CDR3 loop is CASSPQEDRGAQHF. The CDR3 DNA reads TGTGCCAGCAGCCCCCAAGAGGACAGGGGAGCCCAGCATTTT.

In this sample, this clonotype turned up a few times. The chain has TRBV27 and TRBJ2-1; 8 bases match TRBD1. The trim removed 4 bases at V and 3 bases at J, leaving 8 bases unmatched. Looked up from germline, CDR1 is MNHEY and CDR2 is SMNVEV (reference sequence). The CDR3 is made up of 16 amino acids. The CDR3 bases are TGTGCCAGCAGTTCTTCCCCGGGACAGGTCTACAATGAGCAGTTCTTC. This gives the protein CASSSSPGQVYNEQFF.

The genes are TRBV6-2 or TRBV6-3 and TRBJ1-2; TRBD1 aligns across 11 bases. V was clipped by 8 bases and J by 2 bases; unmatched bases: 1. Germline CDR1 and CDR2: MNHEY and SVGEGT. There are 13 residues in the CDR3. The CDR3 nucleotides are TGTGCCAGCGGACAGGGGGCAAACTATGGCTACACCTTC. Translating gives CASGQGANYGYTF.